These T cell receptor beta chains were read from a single sample in a study of cytomegalovirus exposure and HLA in healthy donors. Profiling relied on immunoSEQ multiplex PCR, and the TCRdb table lists in-frame clones only, not all of them. The sample has under 200,000 clones, around 80% seen once; the top ten hold roughly 2%. Sequencing input: PBMCs. All receptors derive from a man aged 25 to 40 in good health and CMV-seronegative. Both conserved end residues are part of each CDR3. The order of the fields is CDR3 length, J gene, clone size, D gene, V gene, CDR3 DNA, CDR3 protein. D genes are given only for firm matches. Clone size is given for some rows only: seen once, a few or many times, or a class if the clone is expanded.

>14|TRBJ2-3|-|-|TRBV29-1
TGCAGCGTTGAAGGGCGGGGTATCACAGATACGCAGTATTTT
CSVEGRGITDTQYF
>16|TRBJ2-3|-|TRBD2|TRBV5-6
TGTGCCAGCAGCTTAACGGGACTAGCGGGACCAGATACGCAGTATTTT
CASSLTGLAGPDTQYF
>13|TRBJ1-1|once|-|TRBV10-1
TGCGCCAGCAGTGTAGACAGAAACACTGAAGCTTTCTTT
CASSVDRNTEAFF
>16|TRBJ2-1|-|-|TRBV27
TGTGCCAGCAGTTTAATGTCCCCACACTCCTACAATGAGCAGTTCTTC
CASSLMSPHSYNEQFF
>13|TRBJ1-4|few|-|TRBV5-1
TGCGCCAGCAGCTTGTTGGCAGGGGAAAAACTGTTTTTT
CASSLLAGEKLFF
>16|TRBJ2-7|-|-|TRBV25-1
TGTGCCAGCAGCCTGCGGGGCACCCTAGGGGCATACGAGCAGTACTTC
CASSLRGTLGAYEQYF
>15|TRBJ1-2|-|-|TRBV6-1
TGTGCCAGCAGTGAAGTGTCAGGGGCGAGCTATGGCTACACCTTC
CASSEVSGASYGYTF
>16|TRBJ2-1|once|-|TRBV5-1
TGCGCCAGCAGCTTGAGGGGAAGTACCTCCTACAATGAGCAGTTCTTC
CASSLRGSTSYNEQFF
>15|TRBJ1-1|-|-|TRBV9
TGTGCCAGCAGCGTAAAATCGGGAGGGAACACTGAAGCTTTCTTT
CASSVKSGGNTEAFF
>15|TRBJ1-1|few|TRBD1|TRBV7-6
TGTGCCAGCAGCTGGGGACAGGGTGAAAACACTGAAGCTTTCTTT
CASSWGQGENTEAFF
>13|TRBJ2-7|-|-|TRBV27
TGTGCCAGCAGTTTATCCCCTACCTACGAGCAGTACTTC
CASSLSPTYEQYF
>13|TRBJ1-1|-|-|TRBV5-1
TGCGCCAGCAGCAGCCCAGGGAAAACTGAAGCTTTCTTT
CASSSPGKTEAFF
>15|TRBJ1-6|once|-|TRBV19
TGTGCCAGCAGAGGGGGACCCTCCTATAATTCACCCCTCCACTTT
CASRGGPSYNSPLHF
>13|TRBJ2-5|-|TRBD1|TRBV7-7
TGTGCCAGCAGCAGGGACAGGGAAGAGACCCAGTACTTC
CASSRDREETQYF
>13|TRBJ2-5|few|-|TRBV6-5
TGTGCCAGCAGTTACGGCAGGGTAGAGACCCAGTACTTC
CASSYGRVETQYF
>15|TRBJ1-1|-|TRBD1|TRBV9
TGTGCCAGCAGCGCCGCCGGGACAGGTGCTACTGAAGCTTTCTTT
CASSAAGTGATEAFF
>14|TRBJ1-6|-|-|TRBV28
TGTGCCAGCAGTTTATGGCAGAATAATTCACCCCTCCACTTT
CASSLWQNNSPLHF
>15|TRBJ1-1|-|-|TRBV5-1
TGCGCCAGCAGCTTGGAGGGACACCCAAACACTGAAGCTTTCTTT
CASSLEGHPNTEAFF
>16|TRBJ1-1|-|-|TRBV9
TGTGCCAGCAGCGTAGGGGCTGGCAGTCTGAACACTGAAGCTTTCTTT
CASSVGAGSLNTEAFF
>15|TRBJ1-2|once|TRBD1|TRBV9
TGTGCCAGCAGCGATACAGGGGGAAACATCTATGGCTACACCTTC
CASSDTGGNIYGYTF
>14|TRBJ2-7|-|-|TRBV2
TGTGCCAGCATCGAGGGCCCTTCCTACTACGAGCAGTACTTC
CASIEGPSYYEQYF
>17|TRBJ1-5|once|TRBD1|TRBV19
TGTGCCAGTAGCCCAGTCCGACAGGGAAAGAGCAATCAGCCCCAGCATTTT
CASSPVRQGKSNQPQHF
>13|TRBJ2-2|-|-|TRBV6-5
TGTGCCAGCAGCCCCCAAGGGGCCGGGGAGCTGTTTTTT
CASSPQGAGELFF
>13|TRBJ2-7|-|-|TRBV6-5
TGTGCCAGCAAACGGGAGTACTCCTACGAGCAGTACTTC
CASKREYSYEQYF
>14|TRBJ1-2|-|TRBD1|TRBV6-1
TGTGCCAGCAGTGAAGGGACAGGCCACTATGGCTACACCTTC
CASSEGTGHYGYTF
>15|TRBJ2-1|-|TRBD1|TRBV4-1
TGCGCCAGCAGCCAGACCCCGGGACAGGGCAATGAGCAGTTCTTC
CASSQTPGQGNEQFF
>17|TRBJ2-1|-|TRBD2|TRBV2
TGTGCCAGCAGTGAGCTGTCCCTAGGACTAGCGGCCCACGAGCAGTTCTTC
CASSELSLGLAAHEQFF
>15|TRBJ2-5|-|-|TRBV5-4
TGTGCCAGCAGCTTGGCAGGAAAAGGTCAAGAGACCCAGTACTTC
CASSLAGKGQETQYF
>15|TRBJ1-2|-|TRBD1|TRBV7-9
TGTGCCAGCAGCTTAATAGGACAGGGGAGCGGTGGCTACACCTTC
CASSLIGQGSGGYTF
>13|TRBJ1-5|many|-|TRBV6-1
TGTGCCAGCAGTCTAAACCAAAACCAGCCCCAGCATTTT
CASSLNQNQPQHF
>15|TRBJ1-3|-|-|TRBV27
TGTGCCAGCAGTATCGCGGGGTGGCTCGGAAACACCATATATTTT
CASSIAGWLGNTIYF
>16|TRBJ1-2|-|TRBD1|TRBV10-3
TGTGCCATCTATGCCGAGACAGGGTATACTAACTATGGCTACACCTTC
CAIYAETGYTNYGYTF
>14|TRBJ1-2|-|TRBD1|TRBV19
TGTGCCAGTATTCCGGGACAGGGGGTGTATGGCTACACCTTC
CASIPGQGVYGYTF
>13|TRBJ2-7|once|-|TRBV6-1
TGTGCCAGCAGCAAGAACATGCTCTACGAGCAGTACTTC
CASSKNMLYEQYF
>17|TRBJ2-2|-|TRBD2|TRBV7-9
TGTGCCAGCAGCTTAGGGCAGATAGCGGGATACACCGGGGAGCTGTTTTTT
CASSLGQIAGYTGELFF
>13|TRBJ2-3|once|-|TRBV28
TGTGCCAGCAGCGGGGCAGGGGCAGATACGCAGTATTTT
CASSGAGADTQYF
>11|TRBJ2-7|-|-|TRBV30
TGTGCCTGGGCCCCCTCGGGAGAGCAGTACTTC
CAWAPSGEQYF
>14|TRBJ1-2|-|TRBD1|TRBV28
TGTGCCAGCAGTCTTGGACAGGGTAACTATGGCTACACCTTC
CASSLGQGNYGYTF
>14|TRBJ2-2|-|TRBD2|TRBV6-1
TGTGCCAGCAGCGCTAGCGGGAGGCTCGGGGAGCTGTTTTTT
CASSASGRLGELFF